This T cell receptor (beta chain) was found in a study of blood T cell repertoires in COVID-19. Study information: Sites across the United States, Italy and Spain contributed samples from acute and convalescent COVID-19. The analysed material was cDNA or gDNA that came from T cells, B-cell-depleted T cells, or PBMCs.

This clone occurred once. The CDR3 loop spans 14 amino acids. V shed 4 bases and J 1 base; nucleotides not matched to a gene: 2. The germline V gene has CDR1 ENHRY and CDR2 SYGVKD. Original processing notes: Reference gene primer amplification in the assay estimated nucleated cell counts. Produced via immunoSEQ multiplex PCR; TCRdb's table is partial and in-frame only. V and J calls plus clone size are reproduced from that table; the DNA served to infer D and trimming. The data hold tens of thousands of clones, with 75% to 85% observed a single time. The source material was peripheral blood. This sequence was found in an older woman with acute or convalescent COVID-19. The chain joins TRBV10-3 to TRBJ2-7, with 9 bases identical to TRBD1. CDR3 in DNA: TGTGCCATCAGTGCCGGACAGGGGTCCTACGAGCAGTACTTC. This sequence encodes CAISAGQGSYEQYF.